Each of the 15 T cell receptor beta chains below was sequenced from the same sample in a study of shared clonotypes between healthy human individuals. Some clones are missing from TCRdb's copy, which holds only in-frame ones; the method was immunoSEQ multiplex PCR. This sample yields around 2.5 million clones, of which more than 85% are seen a single time; roughly 0.36% belongs to the top ten. Source material: naive CD4+ T cells from PBMCs. Subset of the sample: CD45RA+ positively selected. All receptors come from a man younger than 30 in good health. Some clones in this sample may be carry-over from other donors' samples.

This clone was recorded only once. CDR3 coding DNA: TGTGCCAGCACCCGACAGACTGCGGAAGCTTTCTTT. Its protein product is CASTRQTAEAFF. This chain connects TRBV5-6 to TRBJ1-1; a weak D match, TRBD1 (5 bases). V lost 6 bases to trimming and J lost 8 bases, with 14 bases between them. The CDR3 sequence is 12 residues long. Germline CDR1 reads SGHDT; CDR2 reads YYEEEE.

V and J are TRBV20-1 and TRBJ2-5; possible D gene TRBD1, 5 bases. Trimming took 8 bases from V and 1 from J, leaving 8 bases between them. The CDR3 sequence is 11 residues long. Per germline, CDR1 DFQATT and CDR2 SNEGSKA (reference sequence). The CDR3 region is CSPDSQETQYF. The DNA of the CDR3 is TGCAGTCCCGACAGCCAAGAGACCCAGTACTTC.

This clone occurred a few times. This rearrangement joins TRBV7-9 to TRBJ1-2; D not certain. V lost 3 bases, J lost 10 bases, and 9 bases lay in between. CDR3 length: 11 residues. In germline, CDR1 is SEHNR, CDR2 FQNEAQ (reference sequence). CDR3 in amino acids: CASSFSTSYTF. The CDR3 DNA reads as TGTGCCAGCAGCTTTTCAACGTCCTACACCTTC.

This clone was seen only a few times. The same CDR3 is also encoded by other DNA sequences in this sample. The V and J genes are TRBV4-1 and TRBJ1-1; the D is unclear. The length of the CDR3 is 14 residues. Germline loops: CDR1 MGHRA, CDR2 YSYEKL. Deletions cut 0 bases from V and 0 bases from J, with 5 bases between. The CDR3: CASSQEGLNTEAFF. DNA for the CDR3: TGCGCCAGCAGCCAAGAGGGGTTGAACACTGAAGCTTTCTTT.

The V gene is TRBV5-1, the J gene TRBJ2-5; maybe TRBD2 (6 bases). The CDR3 runs 14 residues. Germline CDR1 is SGHRS and CDR2 is YFSETQ. Trimming left V 6 bases short and J 7 bases short, with 19 bases between. CDR3 sequence reads: CASTQRAPGGTQYF. For the CDR3, the DNA is TGCGCCAGCACCCAGCGGGCCCCAGGAGGGACCCAGTACTTC. Full variable domain (rest looked up from reference TRBV5-1 and TRBJ2-5): KAGVTQTPRYLIKTRGQQVTLSCSPISGHRSVSWYQQTPGQGLQFLFEYFSETQRNKGNFPGRFSGRQFSNSRSEMNVSTLELGDSALYLCASTQRAPGGTQYFGPGTRLLVL.

The J gene is TRBJ2-7, the V gene TRBV5-1; 7 bases match TRBD1. The junction had 5 bases not matched to a gene; V was cut back by 5 bases and J by 0 bases. The germline gives CDR1 SGHRS, CDR2 YFSETQ. The CDR3 extends over 14 amino acids. The CDR3 here is CASRRPGGSYEQYF. The DNA of the CDR3 is TGCGCCAGCAGACGACCAGGGGGCTCCTACGAGCAGTACTTC.

This rearrangement joins TRBV11-3 to TRBJ2-3, with D perhaps matching TRBD1 (5 bases). Trimming took off 0 bases at V and 12 bases at J, with 13 bases between the two ends. CDR3 size: 13 residues. Germline lookup yields CDR1 SGHNT and CDR2 YENEEA. This CDR3 is CASSLDLDSTQYF. CDR3 bases: TGTGCCAGCAGCTTAGATCTAGACAGCACTCAGTATTTT.

The chain's CDR3 is CASSLGVEGEQFF. As DNA, the CDR3 is TGTGCCAGCAGCTTAGGAGTTGAGGGTGAGCAGTTCTTC. The chain couples TRBV7-2 to TRBJ2-1; D possibly corresponds to TRBD2 (5 bases). V was cut by 1 base and J by 9 bases, with 10 bases left in between. CDR1 and CDR2 (germline): SGHTA, FQGNSA. CDR3 size: 13 residues.

The chain joins TRBV20-1 to TRBJ2-1; 9 bases are a match to TRBD1. V shed 6 bases and J 10 bases; nucleotides not matched to a gene: 4. The CDR3 length is 11 residues. CDR1 DFQATT and CDR2 SNEGSKA come from the germline V gene (reference sequence). For the CDR3, the DNA is TGCAGTGCACAGGGGGCTGGAGAGCAGTTCTTC. Its protein is CSAQGAGEQFF.

The V gene is TRBV6-1, the J gene TRBJ2-2; TRBD1 or TRBD2 may be the D gene (5 bases each). Trimming took off 3 bases at V and 4 bases at J, with 21 bases between the two ends. There are 18 residues in the CDR3. Germline assignment: CDR1 MNHNS and CDR2 SASEGT. CDR3: CASSDVWRRGHPTGELFF. CDR3 sequence (DNA): TGTGCCAGCAGTGATGTGTGGAGGCGAGGACACCCCACCGGGGAGCTGTTTTTT.

In this sample, this clone turned up a few times. Other DNA sequences in the same sample also yield this CDR3. The chain is built from TRBV9 and TRBJ1-1; no reliable D call. The CDR3 consists of 13 residues. Per the germline V gene, CDR1 is SGDLS and CDR2 is YYNGEE. V was trimmed by 0 bases and J by 1 base, leaving 4 bases between them. CDR3 DNA sequence: TGTGCCAGCAGCGTAGCTTCGAACACTGAAGCTTTCTTT. Protein: CASSVASNTEAFF. Full variable domain (missing parts from reference TRBV9 and TRBJ1-1): DSGVTQTPKHLITATGQRVTLRCSPRSGDLSVYWYQQSLDQGLQFLIQYYNGEERAKGNILERFSAQQFPDLHSELNLSSLELGDSALYFCASSVASNTEAFFGQGTRLTVV.

The CDR3 loop reads CASSFAWGDYGYTF. In nucleotides, the CDR3 is TGTGCCAGCAGCTTCGCCTGGGGTGACTATGGCTACACCTTC. The chain has TRBV5-4 and TRBJ1-2; D not resolved. V gave up 2 bases and J gave up 3 bases, with 11 bases separating them. This CDR3 is built from 14 residues. The germline CDR1 and CDR2 sequences are SGHNT and YYREEE (reference sequence).

The rearrangement joins TRBV6-5 to TRBJ1-1; D not certain. This CDR3 contains 15 residues. V lost 2 bases and J lost 0, with 10 bases in between. Germline-derived CDR1 and CDR2 are MNHEY and SVGAGI. In DNA, the CDR3 is TGTGCCAGCAGTTACGGAGGGTTCATGAACACTGAAGCTTTCTTT. It is translated as CASSYGGFMNTEAFF.

The chain is built from TRBV27 and TRBJ1-3, with D possibly matching TRBD1 (5 bases). V was clipped by 1 base and J by 4 bases, with 8 bases between them. Per germline, CDR1 MNHEY and CDR2 SMNVEV (reference sequence). This CDR3 region has 14 residues. CDR3 coding DNA: TGTGCCAGCAGTTTATATGGGGGAGGAAACACCATATATTTT. Its protein product is CASSLYGGGNTIYF.

The chain has TRBV27 and TRBJ1-5; TRBD1 matches 7 bases. The germline V gene has CDR1 MNHEY and CDR2 SMNVEV (reference sequence). The CDR3 is 16 amino acids. With V trimmed by 3 bases and J by 8 bases, 13 bases remained unmatched. CDR3 bases: TGTGCCAGCAGTTTGTCGCACAGGGGTCAGGGCGAGCCCCAGCATTTT. The encoded protein is CASSLSHRGQGEPQHF.